Presented here are 26 T cell receptor beta chains from one specimen sequenced in a study of early T cells in non-severe SARS-CoV-2 infection. One entry per CDR3 protein, called by TCRdb with MiXCR from the 5' RACE reads. The profile shows tens of thousands of distinct CDR3 sequences, 12% of them singletons. The sequencing input was whole blood. All receptors come from an adult who was a healthcare worker with PCR-confirmed SARS-CoV-2 infection or an uninfected control (not recorded which).

This clonotype was recorded a few times. V and J are TRBV7-9 and TRBJ2-7, with 7 bases matching TRBD1. V shed 7 bases and J 2 bases; nucleotides not matched to a gene: 11. This CDR3 comprises 15 residues. Germline CDR1 is SEHNR and CDR2 is FQNEAQ (reference sequence). Written as DNA, the CDR3 is TGTGCCAGCACCCCAGTAGGGGGCCGAACCTACGAGCAGTACTTC. Its translation: CASTPVGGRTYEQYF.

This clonotype came up a few times. The rearrangement joins TRBV5-5 to TRBJ2-1; 12 nucleotides line up with TRBD2. The junction had 10 bases not matched to a gene; V was cut back by 4 bases and J by 8 bases. CDR1 SGHKS and CDR2 YYEKEE come from the germline V gene (reference sequence). This CDR3 spans 16 amino acids. The DNA for the CDR3 is TGTGCCAGCAGCCAAGTATGGCTAGCGGGAGGGGATGAGCAGTTCTTC. Protein product: CASSQVWLAGGDEQFF.

This clonotype was picked up a small number of times. This rearrangement joins TRBV29-1 to TRBJ2-7; 8 bases fit TRBD2. With V trimmed by 5 bases and J by 7 bases, 19 bases remained unmatched. The CDR3 spans 16 residues. Germline assignment: CDR1 SQVTM and CDR2 ANQGSEA. The CDR3 spells CSVSPPGGALGREQYF. CDR3 nucleotide sequence: TGCAGCGTTTCTCCCCCGGGGGGGGCCCTGGGTCGGGAGCAGTACTTC.

This clonotype was seen only a few times. The rearrangement joins TRBV30 to TRBJ1-6; D unclear. The CDR3 spans 15 residues. CDR1 and CDR2 (germline): GTSNPN, SVGIG (reference sequence). In DNA form, the CDR3 reads TGTGTCCTGGAGATGCGGGGAAAGAATAATTCACCCCTCCACTTT. This sequence encodes CVLEMRGKNNSPLHF.

The rearrangement links TRBV29-1 to TRBJ2-7; 10 positions agree with TRBD2. This CDR3 is built from 13 residues. CDR1 SQVTM and CDR2 ANQGSEA come from the germline V gene. The ends lost 8 bases at V and 1 base at J; junction bases unmatched: 5. The CDR3 DNA sequence: TGCAGCTATATTAGCGGGAGGTCCTACGAGCAGTACTTC. This encodes CSYISGRSYEQYF.

This chain joins TRBV5-1 and TRBJ1-1; TRBD1 might be the D (6 bases). Germline CDR1 SGHRS, CDR2 YFSETQ. The CDR3 loop spans 14 amino acids. Trimming cost V 0 bases and J 3 bases, with 9 bases left between them. In nucleotides, the CDR3 is TGCGCCAGCAGCTTGGTGAAGGGGGACACTGAAGCTTTCTTT. It yields the protein CASSLVKGDTEAFF.

This clonotype was seen a handful of times. The chain employs TRBV7-2 and TRBJ2-7; D call uncertain. The CDR3 is 12 residues long. Trimming shortened V by 0 bases and J by 7 bases, and 7 bases separated the two germline ends. The germline V gene encodes CDR1 SGHTA and CDR2 FQGNSA. CDR3 bases: TGTGCCAGCAGCTTAGCCAGGAATGAGCAGTACTTC. It translates to CASSLARNEQYF.

This clonotype was observed many times. The genes are TRBV5-1 and TRBJ2-4; D tentatively fits TRBD1 or TRBD2 (5 bases each). V was pared by 3 bases and J by 10 bases, with 17 bases between. The CDR3 has 14 amino acids. CDR1 SGHRS and CDR2 YFSETQ come from the germline V gene. CDR3 in amino acids: CASSWAGTDPIQYF. Written as DNA, the CDR3 is TGCGCCAGCAGCTGGGCCGGGACCGATCCTATTCAGTACTTC.

The CDR3 nucleotides read TGTGCCAGCAGCTCCCGGCCGAATTCACCCCTCCACTTT. Protein sequence: CASSSRPNSPLHF. The rearrangement uses TRBV6-6 and TRBJ1-6, with D hard to call. Germline values: CDR1 MNHNY, CDR2 SVGAGI (reference sequence). The V gene lost 6 bases and the J gene lost 7 bases, with 10 bases spanning the gap. The CDR3 extends over 13 amino acids.

This clonotype was recorded many times. The rearrangement joins TRBV18 to TRBJ2-3; TRBD2 is a possible D gene (6 bases). Trimming stripped 3 bases from V and 3 bases from J, with 10 bases between. The CDR3 has 14 amino acids. CDR1 is KGHSH and CDR2 is LQKENI in the germline V gene. CDR3 in amino acids: CASSPPGVTDTQYF. CDR3 DNA: TGTGCCAGCTCACCTCCGGGAGTAACAGATACGCAGTATTTT.

The rearrangement links TRBV2 to TRBJ2-2; D not resolved. This CDR3 contains 17 residues. Looked up from germline, CDR1 is SNHLY and CDR2 is FYNNEI. V lost 0 bases and J lost 1, with 12 bases in between. CDR3 DNA: TGTGCCAGCAGTGAAGCGGGCCTCCTCTTGAACACCGGGGAGCTGTTTTTT. Translated, it gives CASSEAGLLLNTGELFF.

Many counts were recorded for this clonotype. CDR3 sequence reads: CASSQDLSGSPLHF. In DNA form, the CDR3 reads TGTGCCAGCAGCCAAGATCTGAGTGGATCACCCCTCCACTTT. V and J are TRBV3-1 and TRBJ1-6; no clear D. The V end lost 0 bases, the J end lost 10 bases, and 10 bases lay between the germline ends. This CDR3 comprises 14 residues. The germline V gene encodes CDR1 LGHDT and CDR2 YNNKEL (reference sequence).

V usage is TRBV4-1 and J usage is TRBJ2-1; D remains ambiguous. The CDR3 consists of 14 residues. The V end was cut by 0 bases, the J end by 3 bases, with 6 bases between. CDR1 is MGHRA, CDR2 YSYEKL, per germline. Written as DNA, the CDR3 is TGCGCCAGCAGCCAAGATACCAACTACAATGAGCAGTTCTTC. It encodes CASSQDTNYNEQFF.

The V gene is TRBV27, the J gene TRBJ2-1; 10 bases line up with TRBD2. This CDR3 contains 13 residues. Germline-derived CDR1 and CDR2 are MNHEY and SMNVEV (reference sequence). Unmatched junction bases numbered 5, after V lost 7 bases and J lost 8 bases. CDR3 DNA: TGTGCCAGCAACCTAGCGGGAGACCATGAGCAGTTCTTC. It encodes CASNLAGDHEQFF.

The J gene is TRBJ2-7, the V gene TRBV5-1; 9 nucleotides match TRBD1. The CDR3 sequence is 13 residues long. Germline V gives CDR1 SGHRS, CDR2 YFSETQ. J lost 3 bases, V lost 4 bases, and 2 bases had no gene match. CDR3 amino acids: CASSVDRGYEQYF. CDR3 DNA sequence: TGCGCCAGCAGCGTGGACAGGGGCTACGAGCAGTACTTC.

The chain employs TRBV18 and TRBJ1-1; TRBD1 might be the D (6 bases). V dropped 6 bases and J dropped 8 bases, with 16 bases sitting between them. Germline loops: CDR1 KGHSH, CDR2 LQKENI. CDR3 length: 13 residues. This CDR3 reads CASSPKGGREAFF. DNA for the CDR3: TGTGCCAGCTCCCCCAAGGGGGGGCGAGAAGCTTTCTTT.

Here the CDR3 reads CASIPAPSSYNEQFF. The CDR3 DNA is TGTGCCAGCATACCAGCTCCTAGCTCCTACAATGAGCAGTTCTTC. This chain uses TRBV28 with TRBJ2-1; D ambiguous. The ends were cut back, 7 bases at V and 0 bases at J, with 13 bases in the middle. The CDR3 totals 15 residues. CDR1 is MDHEN and CDR2 is SYDVKM in the germline V gene. The full variable domain, its missing parts supplied by reference TRBV28 and TRBJ2-1, is DVKVTQSSRYLVKRTGEKVFLECVQDMDHENMFWYRQDPGLGLRLIYFSYDVKMKEKGDIPEGYSVSREKKERFSLILESASTNQTSMYLCASIPAPSSYNEQFFGPGTRLTVL.

The rearrangement joins TRBV4-1 to TRBJ2-1, with TRBD2 as a possible D gene (5 bases). Germline V CDR1 and CDR2: MGHRA, YSYEKL. This CDR3 spans 16 amino acids. Trimming took off 3 bases at V and 4 bases at J, with 16 bases between the two ends. CDR3 loop: CASSHIGEGEYNEQFF. In nucleotides, the CDR3 is TGCGCCAGCAGCCATATCGGTGAGGGAGAGTACAATGAGCAGTTCTTC.

The chain couples TRBV21-1 to TRBJ2-1; the table's D call of TRBD1 was not tested on the DNA. TRBV21-1 corresponds to a pseudogene. The CDR3 loop spans 16 amino acids. This CDR3 is CASSSRVRGAYNEQFF. The CDR3 DNA reads TGTGCCAGCAGTTCTCGTGTCAGGGGGGCCTACAATGAGCAGTTCTTC.

This clonotype was picked up many times. The V and J genes are TRBV12-3 or TRBV12-4 and TRBJ2-3; possibly TRBD1 for D (5 bases). The CDR3 runs 14 residues. V was clipped by 5 bases and J by 5 bases, with 14 bases between them. CDR3 nucleotides: TGTGCCAGCAGTCAAACTCAGGGCGGAGATACGCAGTATTTT. It yields the protein CASSQTQGGDTQYF.

This clonotype was counted at least ten times. The chain joins TRBV10-1 to TRBJ2-7; D is perhaps TRBD1 (5 bases). V lost 4 bases and J lost 0, with 7 bases in between. In germline, CDR1 is WNHNN, CDR2 SYGVQD (reference sequence). This CDR3 has 13 residues. Written as DNA, the CDR3 is TGCGCCAGCAGTGGACAGAGCTCCTACGAGCAGTACTTC. Translating it yields CASSGQSSYEQYF.

This clonotype has ten or more counts. The chain recombines TRBV5-1 with TRBJ1-1; perhaps TRBD1 as D (6 bases). Germline V lookup: CDR1 SGHRS, CDR2 YFSETQ. The V and J ends lost 0 bases and 1 base respectively, with 16 bases between them. The CDR3 covers 17 residues. DNA of the CDR3: TGCGCCAGCAGCTTGGTTGGAGGGGTCAGGGGGAACACTGAAGCTTTCTTT. Protein product: CASSLVGGVRGNTEAFF.

This clonotype rates as medium-sized. Here the CDR3 DNA reads TGCAGTGCTAGAGGGCGAGCTGCGGGGCTCGAGCAGTACTTC. This translates into CSARGRAAGLEQYF. The chain carries TRBV20-1 and TRBJ2-7; possible D gene TRBD2, 6 bases. Trimming took 1 base from V and 6 from J, leaving 16 bases between them. Germline V gives CDR1 DFQATT, CDR2 SNEGSKA (reference sequence). The CDR3 length is 14 residues.

This clonotype was seen more than once but under ten times. In DNA, the CDR3 is TGTGCCAGCAGCGATGGGGGGACTCAAGAGACCCAGTACTTC. This encodes CASSDGGTQETQYF. The chain recombines TRBV28 with TRBJ2-5; D possibly corresponds to TRBD2 (6 bases). CDR3 length: 14 residues. With 6 bases removed from V and 2 bases from J, the gap between germline ends came to 13 bases. Germline V gene lookup returns CDR1 MDHEN and CDR2 SYDVKM.

This clonotype has more than one count but fewer than ten. The V call is TRBV12-3 or TRBV12-4, the J call TRBJ2-2, with TRBD1 matching 8 bases. The CDR3 sequence is 17 residues long. After removal of 9 bases from V and 4 bases from J, the junction contained 16 bases not matched to a gene. The CDR3: CASSERQGASSTGELFF. CDR3 DNA: TGTGCCAGTTCTGAAAGGCAGGGGGCAAGTAGCACCGGGGAGCTGTTTTTT.

The chain joins TRBV5-1 to TRBJ2-2; no definite D call. Germline loops: CDR1 SGHRS, CDR2 YFSETQ. This CDR3 is built from 14 residues. V lost 3 bases to trimming and J lost 6 bases, with 12 bases between them. CDR3 loop: CASSSQPNPGELFF. The CDR3 DNA sequence: TGCGCCAGCAGCTCTCAGCCCAATCCCGGGGAGCTGTTTTTT.